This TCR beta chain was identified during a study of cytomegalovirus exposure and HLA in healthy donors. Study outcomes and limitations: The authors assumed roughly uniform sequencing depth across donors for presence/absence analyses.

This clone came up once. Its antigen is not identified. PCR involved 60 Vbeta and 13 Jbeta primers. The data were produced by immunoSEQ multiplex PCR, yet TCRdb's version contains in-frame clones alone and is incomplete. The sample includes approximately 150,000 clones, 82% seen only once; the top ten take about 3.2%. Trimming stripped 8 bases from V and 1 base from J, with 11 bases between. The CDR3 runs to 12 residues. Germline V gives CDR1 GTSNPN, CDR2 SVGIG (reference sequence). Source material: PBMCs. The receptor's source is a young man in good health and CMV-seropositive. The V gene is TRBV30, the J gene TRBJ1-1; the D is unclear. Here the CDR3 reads CALYARNTEAFF. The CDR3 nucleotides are TGTGCCCTATACGCGAGGAACACTGAAGCTTTCTTT. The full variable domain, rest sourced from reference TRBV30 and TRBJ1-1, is SQTIHQWPATLVQPVGSPLSLECTVEGTSNPNLYWYRQAAGRGLQLLFYSVGIGQISSEVPQNLSASRPQDRQFILSSKKLLLSDSGFYLCALYARNTEAFFGQGTRLTVV.